This TCR beta chain was recorded in a study of blood T cell repertoires in COVID-19. The CDR3 has 14 amino acids. With 5 bases removed from V and 7 bases from J, the gap between germline ends came to 15 bases. Looked up from germline, CDR1 is MDHEN and CDR2 is SYDVKM. As originally analysed: Researchers report that nucleated cell counts were estimated from reference gene primer amplification. The method was immunoSEQ multiplex PCR; TCRdb's version includes in-frame clones alone and lacks a portion of them. That table supplies the V and J calls and clone size; D and trimming were determined from the DNA. This table has fewer than 200,000 clones, around 73% appearing once. The cohort comprised adults aged roughly 18 to 95 years residing in about two dozen US areas. Cohorts were based on clinical histories the participants reported.

This receptor was obtained from a woman aged 45-60 years who had recovered from COVID-19. The chain recombines TRBV28 with TRBJ2-4, with D possibly being TRBD2 (7 bases). The sequenced sample was PBMCs or T cells enriched from blood (not recorded which). The CDR3 nucleotides read TGTGCCAGCAGTCGGGGGGCTAGAGGGAACATTCAGTACTTC. Encoded protein: CASSRGARGNIQYF.